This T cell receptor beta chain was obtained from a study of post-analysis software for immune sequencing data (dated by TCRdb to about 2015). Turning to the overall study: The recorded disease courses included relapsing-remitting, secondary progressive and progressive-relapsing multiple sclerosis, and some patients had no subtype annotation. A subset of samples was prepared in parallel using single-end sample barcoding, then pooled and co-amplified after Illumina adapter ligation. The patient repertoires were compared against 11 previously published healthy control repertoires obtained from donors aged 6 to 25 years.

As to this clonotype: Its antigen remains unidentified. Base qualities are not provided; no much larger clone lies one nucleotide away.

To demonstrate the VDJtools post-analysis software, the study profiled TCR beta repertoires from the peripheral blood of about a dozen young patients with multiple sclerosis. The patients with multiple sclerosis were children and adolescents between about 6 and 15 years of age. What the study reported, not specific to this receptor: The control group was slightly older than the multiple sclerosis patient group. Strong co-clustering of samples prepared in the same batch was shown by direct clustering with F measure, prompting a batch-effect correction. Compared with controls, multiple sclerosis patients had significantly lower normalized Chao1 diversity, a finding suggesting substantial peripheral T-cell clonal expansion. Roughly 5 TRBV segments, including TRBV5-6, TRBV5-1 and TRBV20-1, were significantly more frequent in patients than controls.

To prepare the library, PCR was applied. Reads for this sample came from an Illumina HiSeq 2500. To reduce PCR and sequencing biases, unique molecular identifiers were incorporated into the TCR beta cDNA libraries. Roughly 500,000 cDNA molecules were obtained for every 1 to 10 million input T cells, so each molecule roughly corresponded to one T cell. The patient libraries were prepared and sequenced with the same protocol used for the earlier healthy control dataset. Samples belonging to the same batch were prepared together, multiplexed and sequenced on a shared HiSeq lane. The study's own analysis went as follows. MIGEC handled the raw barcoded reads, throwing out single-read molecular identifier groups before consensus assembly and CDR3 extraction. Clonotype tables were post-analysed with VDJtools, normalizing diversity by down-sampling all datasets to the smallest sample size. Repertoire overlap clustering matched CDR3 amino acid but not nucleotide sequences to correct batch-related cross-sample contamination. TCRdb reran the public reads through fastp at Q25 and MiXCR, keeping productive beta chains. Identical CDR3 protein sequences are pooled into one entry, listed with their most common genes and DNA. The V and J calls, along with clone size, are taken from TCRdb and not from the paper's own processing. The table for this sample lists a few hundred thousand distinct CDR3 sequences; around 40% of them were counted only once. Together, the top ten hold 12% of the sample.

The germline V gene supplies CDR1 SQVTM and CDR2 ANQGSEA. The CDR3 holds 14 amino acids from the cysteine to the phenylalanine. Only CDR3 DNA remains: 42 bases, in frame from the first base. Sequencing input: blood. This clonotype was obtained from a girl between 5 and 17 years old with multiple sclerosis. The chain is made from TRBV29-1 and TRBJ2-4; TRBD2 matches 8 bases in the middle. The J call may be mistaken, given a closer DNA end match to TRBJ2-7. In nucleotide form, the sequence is TGCAGCGCCGTGTCTCAAGCGGGAGACTACGAGCAGTACTTC. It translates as CSAVSQAGDYEQYF.